These 21 T cell receptor beta chains share one sample of origin, sequenced in a study of shared clonotypes between healthy human individuals. Sequenced by immunoSEQ multiplex PCR; TCRdb stores in-frame clones only, minus some. Among around 1.6 million clones listed, around 98% were seen once. Source material: naive CD4+ T cells sorted from blood. Indicated subset: CD45RA+ positively selected. The source of these receptors is a man aged 30-40 years in good health.

The rearrangement joins TRBV5-1 to TRBJ2-3, with D perhaps matching TRBD1 or TRBD2 (5 bases each). Trimming pared 0 bases from V and 8 bases from J, leaving 16 bases between. This CDR3 is built from 15 residues. Germline lookup yields CDR1 SGHRS and CDR2 YFSETQ. The CDR3 DNA sequence: TGCGCCAGCAGCTTGGCAGGGCCTAGCTCGGGTACGCAGTATTTT. This encodes CASSLAGPSSGTQYF.

With respect to this clone: Additional DNA sequences in this sample encode the identical CDR3. V and J are TRBV15 and TRBJ2-5; D unresolved. CDR1 LNHNV and CDR2 YYDKDF come from the germline V gene (reference sequence). V gave up 3 bases and J gave up 1 base, with 6 bases separating them. The CDR3 is 13 amino acids. The CDR3 is CATSRDRQETQYF. Written as DNA, the CDR3 is TGTGCCACCAGCAGGGACCGCCAAGAGACCCAGTACTTC.

The chain has TRBV15 and TRBJ2-7; TRBD2 might be the D (6 bases). The germline V gene encodes CDR1 LNHNV and CDR2 YYDKDF (reference sequence). The CDR3 totals 14 residues. The V and J ends lost 3 bases and 6 bases respectively, with 15 bases between them. CDR3 sequence (DNA): TGTGCCACCAGCAGTTTTCGGGGGAGTGGCGAGCAGTACTTC. Its protein product is CATSSFRGSGEQYF.

This chain joins TRBV2 and TRBJ2-7; D is unresolved. V shed 7 bases and J shed 2 bases, with 9 bases lying between them. CDR3 size: 12 residues. In germline, CDR1 is SNHLY, CDR2 FYNNEI. CDR3 nucleotides: TGTGCCAGCAAGGACGGTCCCTACGAGCAGTACTTC. It encodes CASKDGPYEQYF.

On this clone: This sample also contains other DNA sequences that code for the same CDR3. This chain links TRBV5-4 with TRBJ1-1, with no clear D. Trimming took off 4 bases at V and 4 bases at J, with 11 bases between the two ends. The CDR3 has 13 residues. Per germline, CDR1 SGHNT and CDR2 YYREEE (reference sequence). The CDR3 region is CASSPRGSTEAFF. As DNA, the CDR3 is TGTGCCAGCAGCCCGCGAGGTAGCACTGAAGCTTTCTTT.

The gene calls are TRBV5-5 and TRBJ2-7; D uncertain. Germline-derived CDR1 and CDR2 are SGHKS and YYEKEE (reference sequence). Trimming cost V 2 bases and J 2 bases, with 11 bases left between them. CDR3 length: 14 amino acids. The CDR3 bases are TGTGCCAGCAGCTTCGGTGGCCTAGCCTACGAGCAGTACTTC. Amino acids: CASSFGGLAYEQYF.

J is TRBJ2-7 and V is TRBV6-1; TRBD1 matches 7 bases. The CDR3 has 15 residues. Germline CDR1 MNHNS, CDR2 SASEGT. After removal of 5 bases from V and 2 bases from J, the junction contained 9 bases not matched to a gene. CDR3 residues: CASSSPSGQPYEQYF. Here the CDR3 DNA reads TGTGCCAGCAGTAGTCCATCGGGACAGCCCTACGAGCAGTACTTC.

CDR3 loop: CASSPETYEQYF. The CDR3 nucleotides are TGTGCCAGCTCACCGGAGACCTACGAGCAGTACTTC. The chain employs TRBV18 and TRBJ2-7; D is undetermined. Germline V lookup: CDR1 KGHSH, CDR2 LQKENI. Trimming pared 3 bases from V and 2 bases from J, leaving 5 bases between. The CDR3 spans 12 residues.

The genes are TRBV7-8 and TRBJ1-2; TRBD1 agrees at 11 bases. J gave up 4 bases and V 4 bases, and 11 bases lay outside the gene matches. Germline V gene lookup returns CDR1 SGHVS and CDR2 FQNEAQ. The CDR3 runs 17 residues. This CDR3 is CASSSKIGTGGAYGYTF. The DNA of the CDR3 is TGTGCCAGCAGCTCAAAAATCGGGACAGGGGGAGCCTATGGCTACACCTTC. The full variable domain, completed using reference TRBV7-8 and TRBJ1-2, is GAGVSQSPRYKVAKRGQDVALRCDPISGHVSLFWYQQALGQGPEFLTYFQNEAQLDKSGLPSDRFFAERPEGSVSTLKIQRTQQEDSAVYLCASSSKIGTGGAYGYTFGSGTRLTVV.

The rearrangement links TRBV7-8 to TRBJ2-1; perhaps TRBD1 as D (6 bases). Trimming pared 2 bases from V and 2 bases from J, leaving 16 bases between. The CDR3 extends over 17 amino acids. Germline V lookup: CDR1 SGHVS, CDR2 FQNEAQ. CDR3 region: CASSLRGRGWAYNEQFF. In DNA, the CDR3 is TGTGCCAGCAGCTTAAGGGGTAGGGGGTGGGCCTACAATGAGCAGTTCTTC.

The chain links TRBV13 to TRBJ1-3; perhaps TRBD1 as D (5 bases). From germline, CDR1 is PRHDT and CDR2 FYEKMQ (reference sequence). The CDR3 spans 16 residues. V lost 2 bases, J lost 2 bases, and 13 bases lay in between. The CDR3 sequence: CASSLMSGTTGNTIYF. CDR3 nucleotides: TGTGCCAGCAGCTTAATGTCGGGGACGACTGGAAACACCATATATTTT. Supplemented by reference TRBV13 and TRBJ1-3, the full variable domain reads AAGVIQSPRHLIKEKRETATLKCYPIPRHDTVYWYQQGPGQDPQFLISFYEKMQSDKGSIPDRFSAQQFSDYHSELNMSSLELGDSALYFCASSLMSGTTGNTIYFGEGSWLTVV.

This CDR3 reads CAGGRGTDTQYF. CDR3 DNA sequence: TGTGCCGGGGGGAGGGGCACAGATACGCAGTATTTT. The rearrangement joins TRBV2 to TRBJ2-3; TRBD2 aligns across 7 bases. Germline loops: CDR1 SNHLY, CDR2 FYNNEI. V was clipped by 11 bases and J by 1 base; unmatched bases: 3. The CDR3 covers 12 residues.

The rearrangement links TRBV9 to TRBJ2-3; maybe TRBD2 (6 bases). Deletions cut 0 bases from V and 4 bases from J, with 15 bases between. CDR3 length: 16 amino acids. Germline CDR1 SGDLS, CDR2 YYNGEE. DNA for the CDR3: TGTGCCAGCAGCGTAGCGGGTAGCGGATGGGCAGATACGCAGTATTTT. Its protein is CASSVAGSGWADTQYF.

The V and J genes are TRBV25-1 and TRBJ2-1; TRBD2 matches at 9 bases. This CDR3 is built from 15 residues. Germline CDR1 is MGHDK and CDR2 is SYGVNS. V dropped 5 bases and J dropped 5; count of bases not matched to a gene: 7. CDR3 DNA sequence: TGTGCCAGCAGTTCTATGCGGGAGGGGGACAATGAGCAGTTCTTC. The encoded protein is CASSSMREGDNEQFF.

The chain links TRBV6-6 to TRBJ1-5; D not certain. The CDR3 runs 15 residues. CDR1 and CDR2 from the germline V gene are MNHNY and SVGAGI (reference sequence). With 0 bases removed from V and 0 bases from J, the gap between germline ends came to 6 bases. The chain's CDR3 is CASSYSDYSNQPQHF. The DNA of the CDR3 is TGTGCCAGCAGTTACTCGGATTATAGCAATCAGCCCCAGCATTTT.

The genes are TRBV27 and TRBJ2-1, with D maybe TRBD2 (5 bases). Germline CDR1 is MNHEY and CDR2 is SMNVEV (reference sequence). The germline V and J ends were trimmed by 2 bases and 5 bases, with 16 bases remaining between them. The CDR3 is 16 residues long. CDR3 sequence (DNA): TGTGCCAGCAGTTTAGAGCGGCCCTCTCTAAACAATGAGCAGTTCTTC. This sequence encodes CASSLERPSLNNEQFF.

J is TRBJ1-2 and V is TRBV27; D is uncertain. CDR3 length: 14 residues. V was cut by 2 bases and J by 0 bases, with 7 bases left in between. CDR1 and CDR2 from the germline V gene are MNHEY and SMNVEV (reference sequence). The CDR3 bases are TGTGCCAGCAGTTTAGGGCAGACTAACTATGGCTACACCTTC. Protein sequence: CASSLGQTNYGYTF.

This chain joins TRBV2 and TRBJ1-5, with a weak D call TRBD1 (6 bases). The ends were cut back, 6 bases at V and 9 bases at J, with 15 bases in the middle. The CDR3 sequence is 13 residues long. CDR1 and CDR2 from the germline V gene are SNHLY and FYNNEI. The CDR3 DNA is TGTGCCAGCAGGGACAGTTCTAATGGGCCCCAGCATTTT. Protein product: CASRDSSNGPQHF.

This clone was seen more than once but under ten times. Other DNA sequences in the same sample also yield this CDR3. The gene calls are TRBV5-1 and TRBJ2-7, with D unclear. The CDR3 contains 13 residues. The ends were cut back, 0 bases at V and 4 bases at J, with 8 bases in the middle. CDR1 and CDR2 from the germline V gene are SGHRS and YFSETQ. The CDR3 DNA reads as TGCGCCAGCAGCTTGGTAGGCGGTTACGAGCAGTACTTC. It codes for CASSLVGGYEQYF.

V usage is TRBV2 and J usage is TRBJ2-3, with a tentative D call TRBD1 (5 bases). V lost 4 bases and J lost 5, with 13 bases in between. Germline V gene lookup returns CDR1 SNHLY and CDR2 FYNNEI. The CDR3 contains 14 residues. The CDR3 region has the DNA TGTGCCAGCAGTGCCCCAGGGCGAAGAGATACGCAGTATTTT. It codes for CASSAPGRRDTQYF.

This clone showed up just once. The chain uses TRBV11-2 and TRBJ2-5; D may correspond to TRBD1 or TRBD2 (6 bases each). There are 15 residues in the CDR3. CDR1 is SGHAT, CDR2 FQNNGV, per germline. Trimming took 3 bases from V and 2 from J, leaving 13 bases between them. The CDR3 coding sequence is TGTGCCAGCAGCTTGGACAGTGCGGGGCAAGAGACCCAGTACTTC. Encoded protein: CASSLDSAGQETQYF.